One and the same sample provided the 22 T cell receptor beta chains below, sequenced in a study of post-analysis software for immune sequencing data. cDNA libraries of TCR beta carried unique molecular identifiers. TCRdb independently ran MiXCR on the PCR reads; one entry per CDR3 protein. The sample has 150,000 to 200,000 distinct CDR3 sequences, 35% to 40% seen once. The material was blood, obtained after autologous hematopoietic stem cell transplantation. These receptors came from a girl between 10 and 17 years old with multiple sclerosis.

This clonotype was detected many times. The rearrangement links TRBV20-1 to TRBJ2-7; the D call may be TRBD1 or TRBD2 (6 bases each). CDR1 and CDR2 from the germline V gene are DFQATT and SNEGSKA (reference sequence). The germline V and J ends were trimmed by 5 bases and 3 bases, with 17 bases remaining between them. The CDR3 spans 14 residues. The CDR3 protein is CSAPMGGFLYEQYF. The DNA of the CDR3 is TGCAGTGCTCCAATGGGGGGCTTCCTCTACGAGCAGTACTTC.

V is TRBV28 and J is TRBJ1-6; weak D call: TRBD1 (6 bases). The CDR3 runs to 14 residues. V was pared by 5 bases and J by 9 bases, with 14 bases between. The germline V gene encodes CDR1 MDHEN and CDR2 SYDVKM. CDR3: CASSPTGIGSPLHF. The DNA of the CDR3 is TGTGCCAGCAGTCCTACAGGGATCGGTTCACCCCTCCACTTT.

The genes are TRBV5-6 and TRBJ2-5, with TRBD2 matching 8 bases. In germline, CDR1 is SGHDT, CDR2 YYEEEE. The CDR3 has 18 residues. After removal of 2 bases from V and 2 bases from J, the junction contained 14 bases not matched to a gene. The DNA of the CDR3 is TGTGCCAGCAGCTTCCTGGACGGGAGGGCCCTCGAACAAGAGACCCAGTACTTC. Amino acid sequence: CASSFLDGRALEQETQYF.

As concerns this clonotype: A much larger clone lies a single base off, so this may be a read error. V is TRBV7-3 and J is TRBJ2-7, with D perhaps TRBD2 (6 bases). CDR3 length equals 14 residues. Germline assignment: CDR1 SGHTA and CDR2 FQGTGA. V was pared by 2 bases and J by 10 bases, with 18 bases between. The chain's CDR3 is CASSLYGTQEAQYF. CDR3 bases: TGTGCCAGCAGCTTATATGGGACTCAAGAGGCCCAGTACTTC.

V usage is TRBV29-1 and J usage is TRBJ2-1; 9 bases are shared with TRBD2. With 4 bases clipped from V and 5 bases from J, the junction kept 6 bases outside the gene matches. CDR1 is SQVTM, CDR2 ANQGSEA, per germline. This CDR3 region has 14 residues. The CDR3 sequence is CSVVAGASHNEQFF. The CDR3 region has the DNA TGCAGCGTTGTAGCGGGAGCTTCTCACAATGAGCAGTTCTTC.

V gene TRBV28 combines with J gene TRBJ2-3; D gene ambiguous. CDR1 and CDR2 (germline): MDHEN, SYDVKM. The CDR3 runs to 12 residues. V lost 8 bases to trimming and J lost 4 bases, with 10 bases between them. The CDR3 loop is CASGPPADTQYF. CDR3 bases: TGTGCCAGCGGTCCCCCCGCAGATACGCAGTATTTT.

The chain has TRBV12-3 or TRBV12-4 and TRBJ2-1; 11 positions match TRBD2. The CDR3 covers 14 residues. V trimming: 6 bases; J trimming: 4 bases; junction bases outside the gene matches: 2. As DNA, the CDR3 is TGTGCCAGCAGCGGGACTAGCGGATACAATGAGCAGTTCTTC. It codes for CASSGTSGYNEQFF.

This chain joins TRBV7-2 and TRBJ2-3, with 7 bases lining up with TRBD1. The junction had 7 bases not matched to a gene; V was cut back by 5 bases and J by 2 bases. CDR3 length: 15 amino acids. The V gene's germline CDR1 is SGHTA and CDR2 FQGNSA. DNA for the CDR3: TGTGCCAGCAGCCCTCAGACAGGGCCCACAGATACGCAGTATTTT. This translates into CASSPQTGPTDTQYF.

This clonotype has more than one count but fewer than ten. The DNA of the CDR3 is TGTGCCAGCAGTTCCCATAGCAATCAGCCCCAGCATTTT. Translated: CASSSHSNQPQHF. This chain joins TRBV7-2 and TRBJ1-5; no definite D call. The CDR3 consists of 13 residues. Trimming shortened V by 6 bases and J by 0 bases, and 6 bases separated the two germline ends. Per germline, CDR1 SGHTA and CDR2 FQGNSA.

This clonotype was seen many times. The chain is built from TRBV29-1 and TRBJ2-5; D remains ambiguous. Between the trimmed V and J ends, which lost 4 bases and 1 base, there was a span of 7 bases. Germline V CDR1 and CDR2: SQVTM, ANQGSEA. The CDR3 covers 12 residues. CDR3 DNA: TGCAGCGTTGCGGCGGTCCAAGAGACCCAGTACTTC. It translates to CSVAAVQETQYF.

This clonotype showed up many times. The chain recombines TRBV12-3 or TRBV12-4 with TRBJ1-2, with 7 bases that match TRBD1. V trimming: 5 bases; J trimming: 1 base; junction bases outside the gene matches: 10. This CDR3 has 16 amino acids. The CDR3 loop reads CASSIGPAGGNYGYTF. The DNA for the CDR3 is TGTGCCAGCAGTATAGGTCCAGCAGGGGGTAACTATGGCTACACCTTC.

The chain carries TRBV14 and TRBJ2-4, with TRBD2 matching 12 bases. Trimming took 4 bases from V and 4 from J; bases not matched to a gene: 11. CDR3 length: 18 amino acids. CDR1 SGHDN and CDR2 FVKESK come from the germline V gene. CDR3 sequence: CASSLPLELAGGKNIQYF. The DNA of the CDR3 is TGTGCCAGCAGCCTACCCTTGGAGCTAGCGGGAGGGAAAAACATTCAGTACTTC.

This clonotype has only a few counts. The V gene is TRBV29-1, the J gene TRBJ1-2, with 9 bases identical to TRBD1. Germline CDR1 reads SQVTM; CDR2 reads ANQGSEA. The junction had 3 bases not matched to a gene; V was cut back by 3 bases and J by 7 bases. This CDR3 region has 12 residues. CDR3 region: CSVETGGSGYTF. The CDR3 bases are TGCAGCGTTGAGACAGGGGGAAGTGGCTACACCTTC.

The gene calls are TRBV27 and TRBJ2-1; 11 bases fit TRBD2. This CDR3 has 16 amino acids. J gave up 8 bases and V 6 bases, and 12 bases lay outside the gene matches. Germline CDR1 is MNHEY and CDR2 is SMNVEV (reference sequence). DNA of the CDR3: TGTGCCAGCAGCTTCTCGACTAGCGGGATAAGGTATGAGCAGTTCTTC. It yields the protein CASSFSTSGIRYEQFF.

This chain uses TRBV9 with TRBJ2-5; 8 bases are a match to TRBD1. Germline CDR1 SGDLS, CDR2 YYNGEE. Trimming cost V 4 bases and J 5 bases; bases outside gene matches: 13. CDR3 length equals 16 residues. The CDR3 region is CASSPMGGQATETQYF. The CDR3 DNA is TGTGCCAGCAGCCCCATGGGGGGACAGGCGACGGAGACCCAGTACTTC.

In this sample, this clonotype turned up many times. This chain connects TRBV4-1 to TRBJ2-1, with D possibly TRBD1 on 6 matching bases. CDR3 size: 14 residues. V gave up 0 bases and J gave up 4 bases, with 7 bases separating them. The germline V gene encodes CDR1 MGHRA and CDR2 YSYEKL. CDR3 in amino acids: CASSQEQGYNEQFF. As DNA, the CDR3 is TGCGCCAGCAGCCAAGAACAGGGATACAATGAGCAGTTCTTC.

For the CDR3, the DNA is TGCAGTGCTGTCCGGGACAGAGTTGAAGAGACCCAGTACTTC. This sequence encodes CSAVRDRVEETQYF. The gene calls are TRBV20-1 and TRBJ2-5, with TRBD1 identical over 7 bases. Germline-derived CDR1 and CDR2 are DFQATT and SNEGSKA (reference sequence). J was trimmed by 3 bases and V by 5 bases; bases with no gene match: 9. The CDR3 has 14 amino acids.

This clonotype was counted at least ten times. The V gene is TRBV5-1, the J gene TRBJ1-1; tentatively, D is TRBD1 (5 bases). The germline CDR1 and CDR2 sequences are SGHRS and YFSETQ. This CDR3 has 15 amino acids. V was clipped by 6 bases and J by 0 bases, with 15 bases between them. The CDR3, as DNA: TGCGCCAGCAATCCAGGCGGGGGACTGAACACTGAAGCTTTCTTT. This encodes CASNPGGGLNTEAFF.

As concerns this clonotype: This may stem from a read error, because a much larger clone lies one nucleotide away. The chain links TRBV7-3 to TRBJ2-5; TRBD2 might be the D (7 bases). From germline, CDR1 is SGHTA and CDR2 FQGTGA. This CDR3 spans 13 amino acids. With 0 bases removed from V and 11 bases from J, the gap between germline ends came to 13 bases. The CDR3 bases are TGTGCCAGCAGCTTAACGGCACAGGGACTACAGTACTTC. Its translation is CASSLTAQGLQYF.

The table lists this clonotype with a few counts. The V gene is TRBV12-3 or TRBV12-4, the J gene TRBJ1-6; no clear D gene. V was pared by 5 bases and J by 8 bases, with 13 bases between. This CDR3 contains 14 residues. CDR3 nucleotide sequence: TGTGCCAGCAGTACCAGGTTTGGGGATTCACCCCTCCACTTT. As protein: CASSTRFGDSPLHF.

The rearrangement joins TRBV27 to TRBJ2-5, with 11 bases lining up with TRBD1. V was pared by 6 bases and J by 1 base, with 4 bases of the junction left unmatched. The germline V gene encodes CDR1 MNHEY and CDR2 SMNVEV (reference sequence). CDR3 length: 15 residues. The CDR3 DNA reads TGTGCCAGCAGCTGGACAGGGGGCCTCCAAGAGACCCAGTACTTC. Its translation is CASSWTGGLQETQYF.

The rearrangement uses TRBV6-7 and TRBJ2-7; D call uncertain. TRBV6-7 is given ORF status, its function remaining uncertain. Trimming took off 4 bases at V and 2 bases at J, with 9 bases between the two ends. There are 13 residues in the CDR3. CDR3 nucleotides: TGTGCCAGCAGTTCAAGGCAGCCCTACGAGCAGTACTTC. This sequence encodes CASSSRQPYEQYF.